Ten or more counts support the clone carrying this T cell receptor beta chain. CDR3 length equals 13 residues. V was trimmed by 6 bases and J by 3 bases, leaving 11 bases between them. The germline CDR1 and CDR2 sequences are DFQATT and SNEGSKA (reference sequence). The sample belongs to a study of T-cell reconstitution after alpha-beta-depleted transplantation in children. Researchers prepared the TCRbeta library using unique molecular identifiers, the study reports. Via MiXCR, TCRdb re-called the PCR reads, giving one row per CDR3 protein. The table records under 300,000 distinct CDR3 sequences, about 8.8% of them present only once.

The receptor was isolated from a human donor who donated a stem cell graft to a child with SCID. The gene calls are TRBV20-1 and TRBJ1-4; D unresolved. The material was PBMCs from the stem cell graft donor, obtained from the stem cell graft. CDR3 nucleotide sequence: TGCAGTGCCTCACCGGAGTCTAATGAAAAACTGTTTTTT. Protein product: CSASPESNEKLFF.